These T cell receptor beta chains were read from a single sample in a study of T cell responses to AZD1222 COVID-19 vaccine. Here immunoSEQ multiplex PCR was the method, and the copy in TCRdb shows in-frame clones only, minus some. The profile shows about 120,000 clones, roughly nine tenths of them singletons. The source was peripheral blood, collected on day 0 of AZD1222 vaccination. The receptors here all came from an adult in good health. Each CDR3 is given with its conserved first and last residue. Fields, in order: D gene, J gene, V gene, clone size, CDR3 DNA, CDR3 protein. D genes are given only for firm matches. A clone size is listed for some rows: how often the clone was seen (once, few, many), or a class if it is expanded.

D: .; J: TRBJ2-2; V: TRBV6-5; size: .; DNA: TGTGCCAGCAGGTGGGGGGCGGGCACCGGGGAGCTGTTTTTT; CDR3: CASRWGAGTGELFF
D: .; J: TRBJ2-1; V: TRBV6-2/TRBV6-3; size: .; DNA: TGTGCCAGCAGTGCGTGGGACTTCTACAATGAGCAGTTCTTC; CDR3: CASSAWDFYNEQFF
D: .; J: TRBJ1-4; V: TRBV7-9; size: .; DNA: TGTGCCAGCAGCTTGGGGGGGATTAGTGAAAAACTGTTTTTT; CDR3: CASSLGGISEKLFF
D: .; J: TRBJ2-7; V: TRBV7-8; size: .; DNA: TGTGCCAGCAGCCCACAGCGAATCTCCTACGAGCAGTACTTC; CDR3: CASSPQRISYEQYF
D: .; J: TRBJ2-3; V: TRBV18; size: .; DNA: TGTGCCAGCTCCCCGGGACATCCGGGAGGAGATACGCAGTATTTT; CDR3: CASSPGHPGGDTQYF
D: .; J: TRBJ2-1; V: TRBV29-1; size: .; DNA: TGCAGCGTTGAAGGGGGAGCGGGACACTACAATGAGCAGTTCTTC; CDR3: CSVEGGAGHYNEQFF
D: .; J: TRBJ2-3; V: TRBV6-5; size: .; DNA: TGTGCCAGCAGTTCGCTGGACACAAACACAGATACGCAGTATTTT; CDR3: CASSSLDTNTDTQYF
D: .; J: TRBJ1-6; V: TRBV21-1; size: .; DNA: TGTGCCAGCAGCCCTACCCCCGATAATTCACCCCTCCACTTT; CDR3: CASSPTPDNSPLHF
D: .; J: TRBJ2-1; V: TRBV29-1; size: .; DNA: TGCAGCGTTGAAGATGTAGGGGCAGAGAGCTCCTACAATGAGCAGTTCTTC; CDR3: CSVEDVGAESSYNEQFF
D: TRBD2; J: TRBJ2-7; V: TRBV27; size: .; DNA: TGTGCCAGCAGTACCTACGGTCAGGGGGGACTAGCCGTTCACGAGCAGTACTTC; CDR3: CASSTYGQGGLAVHEQYF
D: .; J: TRBJ1-6; V: TRBV9; size: .; DNA: TGTGCCAGCAGCGTTGGGCCCTATAATTCACCCCTCCACTTT; CDR3: CASSVGPYNSPLHF
D: TRBD1; J: TRBJ1-2; V: TRBV10-3; size: few; DNA: TGTGCCATCAGTGATGGAGACAGGGCAAGGTCCTATGGCTACACCTTC; CDR3: CAISDGDRARSYGYTF
D: TRBD1; J: TRBJ2-5; V: TRBV9; size: .; DNA: TGTGCCAGCAGCCCCTTTCCCGGGACAGGTCAAGAGACCCAGTACTTC; CDR3: CASSPFPGTGQETQYF
D: .; J: TRBJ1-2; V: TRBV6-1; size: once; DNA: TGTGCCAGCAGTGAAGTGGGGACTCCCACGGGGGGCTACACCTTC; CDR3: CASSEVGTPTGGYTF
D: .; J: TRBJ1-6; V: TRBV5-5; size: .; DNA: TGTGCCAGCAGCCCCCATTCAGGGGAGACTTCACCCCTCCACTTT; CDR3: CASSPHSGETSPLHF
D: TRBD1; J: TRBJ1-1; V: TRBV28; size: few; DNA: TGTGCCAGCAGTCTAACCACAGGGGGCACGGAAGCTTTCTTT; CDR3: CASSLTTGGTEAFF
D: .; J: TRBJ1-1; V: TRBV15; size: .; DNA: TGTGCCACCAGCAGAGAGACAGCTGGGGACACTGAAGCTTTCTTT; CDR3: CATSRETAGDTEAFF
D: TRBD1; J: TRBJ1-2; V: TRBV7-8; size: .; DNA: TGTGCCAGCAGCCCTACGGGACAGGCCCACGGCTACACCTTC; CDR3: CASSPTGQAHGYTF
D: TRBD1; J: TRBJ2-7; V: TRBV9; size: .; DNA: TGTGCCAGCAGCGTAGATGGGGACAGGCACGAGCAGTACTTC; CDR3: CASSVDGDRHEQYF
D: .; J: TRBJ2-3; V: TRBV2; size: .; DNA: TGTGCCAGCAGTGAAAGGTATCGAGGGTCCCTACGGAAACGCACAGATACGCAGTATTTT; CDR3: CASSERYRGSLRKRTDTQYF
D: .; J: TRBJ1-1; V: TRBV6-1; size: .; DNA: TGTGCCAGCAGTGATCTGGGGGCGAGGAACACTGAAGCTTTCTTT; CDR3: CASSDLGARNTEAFF
D: .; J: TRBJ2-5; V: TRBV3-1/TRBV3-2; size: .; DNA: TGTGCCAGCAGCCAAGATCTGGGGGGCCAAGAGACCCAGTACTTC; CDR3: CASSQDLGGQETQYF
D: TRBD2; J: TRBJ2-1; V: TRBV10-3; size: .; DNA: TGTGCCATCAGTGGTCAACTAGCGCTCAATGAGCAGTTCTTC; CDR3: CAISGQLALNEQFF
D: TRBD2; J: TRBJ2-5; V: TRBV4-1; size: .; DNA: TGCGCCAGTACTCTAGCGGGAGGGGACGGGACCCAGTACTTC; CDR3: CASTLAGGDGTQYF
D: TRBD1; J: TRBJ1-1; V: TRBV28; size: .; DNA: TGTGCCAGCAGGAAAAGACAGGGGGCTTATGAAGCTTTCTTT; CDR3: CASRKRQGAYEAFF
D: .; J: TRBJ2-1; V: TRBV10-3; size: .; DNA: TGTGCCATCAGTGATCAGCGAGCGAGCTCCTACAATGAGCAGTTCTTC; CDR3: CAISDQRASSYNEQFF